The rows below give T cell receptor beta chains drawn from one sample of a study of T cell changes during pregnancy in multiple sclerosis. Measured with immunoSEQ multiplex PCR; TCRdb has only the in-frame clones, and not every one. Counted here are approximately 89,000 clones, approximately 95% occurring once; the ten biggest clones make up around 1.7%. The specimen comprised peripheral blood, sampled after pregnancy. The receptor source for this set is a female donor in good health, enrolled as a control in a pregnancy study. Each CDR3 is given with its conserved first and last residue. Fields, in order: clone size, D gene, V gene, J gene, CDR3 DNA, CDR3 protein. The D gene is left open where the match is weak. Not every row has a clone size; where given, it reads once, few, many or a size class.

>.|TRBD2|TRBV18|TRBJ2-7
TGTGCCAGCTCTACCAGTGATAGCGGGAGCTACGAGCAGTACTTC
CASSTSDSGSYEQYF
>.|TRBD2|TRBV7-2|TRBJ2-1
TGTGCCAGCAGCTTAAGGGACGGGAGGGATTACAATGAGCAGTTCTTC
CASSLRDGRDYNEQFF
>.|.|TRBV5-6|TRBJ1-2
TGTGCCAGCAGCTTGTGGCGGTTCTGGGGCTACACCTTC
CASSLWRFWGYTF
>.|.|TRBV19|TRBJ2-1
TGTGCCAGTAGTATAGGGGCGAATGAGCAGTTCTTC
CASSIGANEQFF
>once|.|TRBV7-2|TRBJ2-2
TGTGCCAGCAGCTTTTGGGGGCCCGGGGAGCTGTTTTTT
CASSFWGPGELFF
>.|TRBD1|TRBV5-1|TRBJ2-3
TGCGCCAGCAGCTTGCAGGGGGCTCCAGATACGCAGTATTTT
CASSLQGAPDTQYF
>.|.|TRBV5-1|TRBJ2-7
TGCGCCAGCAGGGACAGTGGAAACTACGAGCAGTACTTC
CASRDSGNYEQYF
>.|.|TRBV15|TRBJ1-3
TGTGCCACCAGCAGAGGACTTATCTCTGGAAACACCATATATTTT
CATSRGLISGNTIYF
>.|.|TRBV2|TRBJ1-4
TGTGCCAGCAGTGGCACAGGGAATGAAAAACTGTTTTTT
CASSGTGNEKLFF
>.|.|TRBV7-2|TRBJ2-1
TGTGCCAGCAACCTGTACAGGACCTCCTACAATGAGCAGTTCTTC
CASNLYRTSYNEQFF
>.|.|TRBV7-8|TRBJ2-5
TGTGCCAGCAGTCTAGCGTCTACCGCGACCCAGTACTTC
CASSLASTATQYF
>.|.|TRBV5-1|TRBJ2-1
TGCGCCAGCAGCACGATTAGCGGAGCCTCCTACAATGAGCAGTTCTTC
CASSTISGASYNEQFF
>.|.|TRBV6-6|TRBJ2-1
TGTGCCAGCAGTAGCCGGGACTGGCAGTTCTTC
CASSSRDWQFF
>.|.|TRBV27|TRBJ1-5
TGTGCCAGCACGAAACGGGACTACGATCAGCCCCAGCATTTT
CASTKRDYDQPQHF
>.|.|TRBV7-9|TRBJ2-7
TGTGCCAGCAGCTTAAACCCGGGACTCCGCTACGAGCAGTACTTC
CASSLNPGLRYEQYF
>.|.|TRBV25-1|TRBJ2-7
TGTGCCAGCAGTGACACCTACGAGCAGTACTTC
CASSDTYEQYF
>.|.|TRBV5-1|TRBJ2-5
TGCGCCAGCAGCTTGGTGTCCCCGAGGGAGACCCAGTACTTC
CASSLVSPRETQYF
>.|TRBD2|TRBV4-2|TRBJ2-2
TGTGCCAGCAGCCAGCCACGGCGGGGACTAGCAGACCCGACCACCGGGGAGCTGTTTTTT
CASSQPRRGLADPTTGELFF
>.|TRBD2|TRBV5-6|TRBJ2-1
TGTGCCAGCAGCCACACGGGACTAGCTCGCAATGAGCAGTTCTTC
CASSHTGLARNEQFF
>.|TRBD2|TRBV2|TRBJ2-4
TGTGCCAGCAGTGAATACGGGAGGGCCAGCATTCAGTACTTC
CASSEYGRASIQYF
>.|TRBD2|TRBV18|TRBJ2-3
TGTGCCAGCTCACCTAGAGCTAGCGGAACCACAGATACGCAGTATTTT
CASSPRASGTTDTQYF
>.|.|TRBV30|TRBJ1-1
TGTGCCTGGAGTGTCGGAGCCCTCACTGAAGCTTTCTTT
CAWSVGALTEAFF
>.|.|TRBV2|TRBJ1-3
TGTGCCAGCAGTCACGCGTCCGGCTCTGGAAACACCATATATTTT
CASSHASGSGNTIYF
>.|TRBD1|TRBV18|TRBJ1-5
TGTGCCAACTCGCTACAGGGGACCAATCAGCCCCAGCATTTT
CANSLQGTNQPQHF
>.|.|TRBV5-4|TRBJ2-7
TGTGCCAGCAGCCTGCGGGGCGAGCAGTACTTC
CASSLRGEQYF
>.|TRBD2|TRBV27|TRBJ2-3
TGTGCCAGCAGTTTGGGCCCCAGGCTAGCGGGAAAGAAGACAGATACGCAGTATTTT
CASSLGPRLAGKKTDTQYF
>.|TRBD1|TRBV4-1|TRBJ2-1
TGCGCCAGCAGCCAAGAGGACAGGGCCTACAATGAGCAGTTCTTC
CASSQEDRAYNEQFF
>once|TRBD1|TRBV29-1|TRBJ1-1
TGCAGCGTTACAGGGGGTCGAATGAACACTGAAGCTTTCTTT
CSVTGGRMNTEAFF
>.|.|TRBV5-1|TRBJ2-1
TGCGCCAGCAGCCCCGCCGGGGCCTACAATGAGCAGTTCTTC
CASSPAGAYNEQFF
>.|.|TRBV13|TRBJ1-1
TGTGCCAGCACCCTCGGGGTAAACACTGAAGCTTTCTTT
CASTLGVNTEAFF
>.|.|TRBV7-8|TRBJ1-4
TGTGCCAGCAGCCCTCATTTTTCGACAGTTCTTAATGAAAAACTGTTTTTT
CASSPHFSTVLNEKLFF
>.|.|TRBV23-1|TRBJ2-2
TGCGCCAGTGACATCACCGGGGAGCTGTTTTTT
CASDITGELFF
>.|TRBD1|TRBV2|TRBJ1-1
TGTGCGAGGGGACAGTTGAACACTGAAGCTTTCTTT
CARGQLNTEAFF
>.|TRBD1|TRBV10-3|TRBJ2-7
TGTGCCATCAGTACCGGGACAGGGGCCGTAGGAACCTACGAGCAGTACTTC
CAISTGTGAVGTYEQYF
>.|TRBD2|TRBV9|TRBJ2-7
TGTGCCAGCAGTGCCCGGACTAGCGGCTACGAGCAGTACTTC
CASSARTSGYEQYF
>.|.|TRBV10-3|TRBJ2-1
TGTGCCATCAGTCGTTACGACAGGGGACTAGCCGGCAATGAGCAGTTCTTC
CAISRYDRGLAGNEQFF
>few|TRBD1|TRBV5-4|TRBJ1-1
TGTGCCAGCAGCTTCCGGACAGGGTCGAGCACTGAAGCTTTCTTT
CASSFRTGSSTEAFF
>.|.|TRBV7-2|TRBJ2-7
TGTGCCAGCAGCGCGAAGGAGGGGTCCTACGAGCAGTACTTC
CASSAKEGSYEQYF
>.|TRBD2|TRBV28|TRBJ2-1
TGTGCCAGCCGTAGTGTTGCGGCGGGGGACAATGAGCAGTTCTTC
CASRSVAAGDNEQFF
>.|.|TRBV5-4|TRBJ2-5
TGTGCCAGCAGCCTGCTAGCCCAGTACTTC
CASSLLAQYF
>.|TRBD2|TRBV6-1|TRBJ2-1
TGTGCCAGCAGTGAAATCGCGGGAGGTCGTAATGAGCAGTTCTTC
CASSEIAGGRNEQFF
>.|TRBD1|TRBV5-4|TRBJ2-7
TGTGCCAGCAGCTGGGACAGGGGAGCCTACGAGCAGTACTTC
CASSWDRGAYEQYF
>.|.|TRBV10-3|TRBJ2-2
TGTGCCATCAGTGAGTCCCGTGGACAGATTACCGGGGAGCTGTTTTTT
CAISESRGQITGELFF
>.|.|TRBV14|TRBJ2-5
TGTGCCAGCAGCACACGGAACCAGGAAGAGACCCAGTACTTC
CASSTRNQEETQYF
>.|TRBD1|TRBV5-5|TRBJ1-1
TGTGCCAGCATCCAGGGGGCAATGAACACTGAAGCTTTCTTT
CASIQGAMNTEAFF
>.|.|TRBV6-1|TRBJ1-3
TGTGCCAGCAGTGAAAGTCACAGAAACACCATATATTTT
CASSESHRNTIYF
>.|TRBD2|TRBV12-5|TRBJ2-1
TGTGCTAGTGCCGCTCTAGCGGGAGGTTGGGGTGAGCAGTTCTTC
CASAALAGGWGEQFF
>.|.|TRBV4-2|TRBJ2-1
TGTGCCAGCAGCCAAGATTTCGGGCGGGGACTGGACAATGAGCAGTTCTTC
CASSQDFGRGLDNEQFF
>.|.|TRBV5-4|TRBJ2-3
TGTGCCAGCAGCTTAAACTTCCGCACAGATACGCAGTATTTT
CASSLNFRTDTQYF
>.|.|TRBV28|TRBJ2-1
TGTGCCAGCAGTTTGACGGAGCGACGCAATGAGCAGTTCTTC
CASSLTERRNEQFF
>.|.|TRBV6-5|TRBJ2-7
TGTGCCAGCAAAGCAAGGCAGGCCTACGAGCAGTACTTC
CASKARQAYEQYF